This TCR beta chain was recorded in a study of blood T cell repertoires in COVID-19. Study details: Samples representing acute and convalescent COVID-19 were sourced from the United States, Italy and Spain. In each case, the material was cDNA or gDNA derived from T cells, B-cell-depleted T cells, or PBMCs.

V gave up 3 bases and J gave up 5 bases, with 20 bases separating them. CDR1 and CDR2 from the germline V gene are MNHEY and SVGAGI. The CDR3 totals 16 residues. Profiled with immunoSEQ multiplex PCR; TCRdb holds only in-frame clones, not every one. The sample lists approximately 70,000 clones, approximately 90% occurring once. This TCR came from a woman in her forties or fifties with COVID-19, enrolled during active disease. The V gene is TRBV6-5, the J gene TRBJ2-7; a possible D gene is TRBD2 (6 bases). Sequencing was performed on peripheral blood. The DNA of the CDR3 is TGTGCCAGCAGTTATGTCGTAGGGCTAGCGCTTAACGAGCAGTACTTC. The encoded protein is CASSYVVGLALNEQYF.